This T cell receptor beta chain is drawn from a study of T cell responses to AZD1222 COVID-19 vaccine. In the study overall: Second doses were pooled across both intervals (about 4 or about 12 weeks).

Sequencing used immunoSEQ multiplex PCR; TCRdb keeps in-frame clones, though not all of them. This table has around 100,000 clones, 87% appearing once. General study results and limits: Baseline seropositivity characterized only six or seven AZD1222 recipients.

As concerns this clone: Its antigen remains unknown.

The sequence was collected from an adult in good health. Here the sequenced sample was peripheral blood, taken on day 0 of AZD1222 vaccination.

The CDR3 loop is CASSRNLGARDEQYF. DNA of the CDR3: TGTGCCAGCAGCCGAAATTTGGGGGCCCGGGACGAGCAGTACTTC. The V and J genes are TRBV7-6 and TRBJ2-7; a weak D match, TRBD1 (6 bases). V was pared by 5 bases and J by 5 bases, with 19 bases between. Germline CDR1 reads SGHVS; CDR2 reads FNYEAQ. The CDR3 is 15 residues long.